This TCR beta chain was captured in a study of T cell responses to AZD1222 COVID-19 vaccine. The CDR3 consists of 14 residues. V was pared by 4 bases and J by 10 bases, with 15 bases between. CDR1 SGHDT and CDR2 YYEEEE come from the germline V gene. Generated by immunoSEQ multiplex PCR, the TCRdb table keeps only in-frame clones and is missing some. The top ten clones hold roughly 19% of a sample with around 63,000 clones, less than 90% of them seen once. This sequence joins TRBV5-6 and TRBJ1-6; the D gene is possibly TRBD1 (6 bases). Source: peripheral blood, taken on day 0 of AZD1222 vaccination. The clonotype comes from an adult in good health. CDR3 region: CASSPPRGESPLHF. Here the CDR3 DNA reads TGTGCCAGCAGCCCGCCGAGGGGGGAATCACCCCTCCACTTT.